Listed below are T cell receptor beta chains from one sample, sequenced in a study of cytomegalovirus exposure and HLA in healthy donors. The method was immunoSEQ multiplex PCR; TCRdb's version includes in-frame clones alone and lacks a portion of them. The table includes 150,000 or so clones, approximately 78% detected once. The sequenced material came from PBMCs. Receptors originate from a young man in good health and CMV-seropositive. Each CDR3 is given with its conserved first and last residue. The order of the fields is clone size, J gene, V gene, CDR3 length, D gene, CDR3 DNA, CDR3 protein. The D gene is left open where the match is weak. Where a row states a size, it is once, few, many or the class of an expanded clone; other rows omit it.

clone_size: -; j_call: TRBJ2-7; v_call: TRBV5-8; cdr3_length: 13; d_call: -; cdr3_nt: TGTGCCAGCAGCTTGGGGACAGTTTACGAGCAGTACTTC; cdr3_aa: CASSLGTVYEQYF
clone_size: once; j_call: TRBJ1-1; v_call: TRBV6-1; cdr3_length: 14; d_call: TRBD1; cdr3_nt: TGTGCCAGCAGTCGGCAGGGACAGGGCCCTGAAGCTTTCTTT; cdr3_aa: CASSRQGQGPEAFF
clone_size: -; j_call: TRBJ2-2; v_call: TRBV9; cdr3_length: 16; d_call: -; cdr3_nt: TGTGCCAGCAGCGCCCGGGACTCACTCGGGTCCGGGGAGCTGTTTTTT; cdr3_aa: CASSARDSLGSGELFF
clone_size: -; j_call: TRBJ1-1; v_call: TRBV6-4; cdr3_length: 15; d_call: -; cdr3_nt: TGTGCCAGCAGTGACTCGGGCCTGCCGAACACTGAAGCTTTCTTT; cdr3_aa: CASSDSGLPNTEAFF
clone_size: -; j_call: TRBJ1-2; v_call: TRBV27; cdr3_length: 15; d_call: TRBD1; cdr3_nt: TGTGCCAGCAGCTCCGGGACAGGGGCAGTCTATGGCTACACCTTC; cdr3_aa: CASSSGTGAVYGYTF
clone_size: -; j_call: TRBJ2-1; v_call: TRBV6-5; cdr3_length: 15; d_call: TRBD2; cdr3_nt: TGTGCCAGCAGTTACGGGGGGGGCTCCTACAATGAGCAGTTCTTC; cdr3_aa: CASSYGGGSYNEQFF
clone_size: -; j_call: TRBJ1-1; v_call: TRBV11-3; cdr3_length: 15; d_call: -; cdr3_nt: TGTGCCAGCAGCTTTCCATCCCGCGGGAGCACTGAAGCTTTCTTT; cdr3_aa: CASSFPSRGSTEAFF
clone_size: -; j_call: TRBJ2-3; v_call: TRBV28; cdr3_length: 16; d_call: TRBD2; cdr3_nt: TGTGCCAGCAGTTTCTCCCTGGGGCGGGAGGATAATACGCAGTATTTT; cdr3_aa: CASSFSLGREDNTQYF
clone_size: -; j_call: TRBJ2-3; v_call: TRBV28; cdr3_length: 14; d_call: -; cdr3_nt: TGTGCCAGCAGTTCGGAAGGAGGCACAGATACGCAGTATTTT; cdr3_aa: CASSSEGGTDTQYF
clone_size: few; j_call: TRBJ2-1; v_call: TRBV11-2; cdr3_length: 12; d_call: -; cdr3_nt: TGTGCCAGCAGCTCCGAGGTGAGTGAGCAGTTCTTC; cdr3_aa: CASSSEVSEQFF
clone_size: -; j_call: TRBJ1-2; v_call: TRBV28; cdr3_length: 12; d_call: -; cdr3_nt: TGTGCCAGCAGCTTCGGAGGAAATGGCTACACCTTC; cdr3_aa: CASSFGGNGYTF
clone_size: -; j_call: TRBJ1-2; v_call: TRBV28; cdr3_length: 14; d_call: -; cdr3_nt: TGTGCCAGCCGTCCGGGGGGGGCCGGCTATGGCTACACCTTC; cdr3_aa: CASRPGGAGYGYTF
clone_size: -; j_call: TRBJ1-5; v_call: TRBV2; cdr3_length: 14; d_call: -; cdr3_nt: TGTGCCGCGGAGGGGGGGCTGAGCAATCAGCCCCAGCATTTT; cdr3_aa: CAAEGGLSNQPQHF
clone_size: -; j_call: TRBJ1-5; v_call: TRBV11-2; cdr3_length: 14; d_call: TRBD1; cdr3_nt: TGTGCCAGCAGCTTATCGGCAGGGGGCCAGCCCCAGCATTTT; cdr3_aa: CASSLSAGGQPQHF
clone_size: once; j_call: TRBJ1-1; v_call: TRBV5-3; cdr3_length: 14; d_call: TRBD1; cdr3_nt: TGTGCCAGGGCCCTACAGGGGGCGCGGACTGAAGCTTTCTTT; cdr3_aa: CARALQGARTEAFF
clone_size: -; j_call: TRBJ1-2; v_call: TRBV6-1; cdr3_length: 15; d_call: -; cdr3_nt: TGTGCCAGCAGTGAAGAACGGGGGGTAAACTATGGCTACACCTTC; cdr3_aa: CASSEERGVNYGYTF
clone_size: -; j_call: TRBJ1-1; v_call: TRBV13; cdr3_length: 15; d_call: TRBD1; cdr3_nt: TGTGCCAGCAGCAAAGAAGACAGGGTTAACACTGAAGCTTTCTTT; cdr3_aa: CASSKEDRVNTEAFF
clone_size: -; j_call: TRBJ1-5; v_call: TRBV10-1; cdr3_length: 11; d_call: -; cdr3_nt: TGCGCCACCTCGCCCGGTCAGCCCCAGCATTTT; cdr3_aa: CATSPGQPQHF
clone_size: once; j_call: TRBJ2-3; v_call: TRBV6-1; cdr3_length: 17; d_call: TRBD1; cdr3_nt: TGTGCCAGCAGTGCCTACGGGACAGGGGACCTCACAGATACGCAGTATTTT; cdr3_aa: CASSAYGTGDLTDTQYF
clone_size: -; j_call: TRBJ2-7; v_call: TRBV4-1; cdr3_length: 13; d_call: TRBD1; cdr3_nt: TGCGCCAGCAGCCTCCAGGGGGCGAGCGAGCAGTACTTC; cdr3_aa: CASSLQGASEQYF
clone_size: -; j_call: TRBJ1-4; v_call: TRBV7-9; cdr3_length: 17; d_call: -; cdr3_nt: TGTGCCAGCAGCTTAGCGCTAAATGGGGCTACAGGGTTGAAACTGTTTTTT; cdr3_aa: CASSLALNGATGLKLFF
clone_size: -; j_call: TRBJ2-7; v_call: TRBV4-2; cdr3_length: 12; d_call: TRBD1; cdr3_nt: TGTGCCAGCGAGGGACAGAGCGCCCAGCAGTACTTC; cdr3_aa: CASEGQSAQQYF
clone_size: -; j_call: TRBJ2-3; v_call: TRBV9; cdr3_length: 16; d_call: -; cdr3_nt: TGTGCCAGCAGCTCAAGCGGAGGGGATGTGGGAGATACGCAGTATTTT; cdr3_aa: CASSSSGGDVGDTQYF
clone_size: few; j_call: TRBJ2-1; v_call: TRBV7-9; cdr3_length: 14; d_call: -; cdr3_nt: TGTGCCAGCAGCTCCCGGGACACTTACAATGAGCAGTTCTTC; cdr3_aa: CASSSRDTYNEQFF
clone_size: -; j_call: TRBJ1-1; v_call: TRBV5-1; cdr3_length: 13; d_call: TRBD1; cdr3_nt: TGCGCCAGCAGCCAAGACAGGGACACTGAAGCTTTCTTT; cdr3_aa: CASSQDRDTEAFF
clone_size: -; j_call: TRBJ2-2; v_call: TRBV27; cdr3_length: 14; d_call: -; cdr3_nt: TGTGCCAGCAGGGGGTCCGCGGGCACCGGGGAGCTGTTTTTT; cdr3_aa: CASRGSAGTGELFF
clone_size: -; j_call: TRBJ2-3; v_call: TRBV7-9; cdr3_length: 15; d_call: TRBD2; cdr3_nt: TGTGCCAGCAGCAGCCGACTAGCGGGCACAGATACGCAGTATTTT; cdr3_aa: CASSSRLAGTDTQYF
clone_size: -; j_call: TRBJ1-5; v_call: TRBV28; cdr3_length: 14; d_call: -; cdr3_nt: TGTGCCAGCAGTTCCCCGTATAGCAATCAGCCCCAGCATTTT; cdr3_aa: CASSSPYSNQPQHF
clone_size: -; j_call: TRBJ1-1; v_call: TRBV6-5; cdr3_length: 16; d_call: -; cdr3_nt: TGTGCCAGCAGTTACGGGCAGTACCTGGGGAACACTGAAGCTTTCTTT; cdr3_aa: CASSYGQYLGNTEAFF
clone_size: -; j_call: TRBJ2-7; v_call: TRBV5-1; cdr3_length: 16; d_call: TRBD1; cdr3_nt: TGCGCCAGCAGCTTCCTCGGGACAGGGGACTCCTACGAGCAGTACTTC; cdr3_aa: CASSFLGTGDSYEQYF
clone_size: -; j_call: TRBJ2-5; v_call: TRBV19; cdr3_length: 13; d_call: -; cdr3_nt: TGTGCCAGTAGTCCCAGGACAATGGAGACCCAGTACTTC; cdr3_aa: CASSPRTMETQYF